This TCR beta chain was found in a study of T-cell memory formation after mild COVID-19. Study-wide points: Cross-reactive memory seemingly joined, as some responding clones were found in pre-infection memory. CD4+ contracting clones lay mainly in CM and EM, CD8+ ones in EMRA. Among clones peaking at day 37 in the second wave, SARS-CoV-2 specificity remained unconfirmed.

Trimming shortened V by 7 bases and J by 5 bases, and 11 bases separated the two germline ends. This CDR3 spans 13 amino acids. Constant-segment primers and 5'RACE yielded cDNA libraries for TCR alpha and TCR beta, each carrying sample barcodes and UMIs. TCRdb re-called the 5' RACE reads through MiXCR, storing one row per CDR3 protein. This sample yields roughly 340,000 distinct CDR3 sequences, of which roughly 19% are seen a single time; approximately 22% belongs to the top ten. This clonotype was seen a few times. The antigen is unknown. The rearrangement joins TRBV12-3 or TRBV12-4 to TRBJ2-2; D not resolved. The clonotype was recovered from a man aged 18 to 30 who had mild COVID-19 (a few samples of this study predate the infection). Cell type and time point are not known. The sample was PBMCs or a T cell subset sorted from them (not recorded which). This CDR3 reads CASITGGTGELFF. Here the CDR3 DNA reads TGTGCCAGCATTACCGGCGGAACCGGGGAGCTGTTTTTT.